Below, one TCR beta chain is given with its context. Its cognate antigen is unknown. The assay was immunoSEQ multiplex PCR, and TCRdb's table has in-frame clones only and misses some. Of approximately 130,000 clones detected, around 90% appear once; the ten largest clones hold 0.16%. The data derive from a study of graft-versus-host responses after intestinal transplantation. Across the whole study: Uniformly, recipients were administered anti-thymocyte globulin induction with subsequent tacrolimus and steroids for approximately three years.

With 3 bases removed from V and 1 base from J, the gap between germline ends came to 7 bases. This CDR3 contains 14 residues. Germline loops: CDR1 WSHSY, CDR2 SAAADI. This TCR was recovered from a human donor who received an intestinal transplant. The sample consisted of unstimulated CD4+ T cells sorted from spleen or lymph node cells, taken before intestinal transplant. The chain uses TRBV10-2 and TRBJ1-5; D is unclear. CDR3 protein: CASSDRNSNQPQHF. In nucleotides, the CDR3 is TGCGCCAGCAGTGATCGGAACAGCAATCAGCCCCAGCATTTT.